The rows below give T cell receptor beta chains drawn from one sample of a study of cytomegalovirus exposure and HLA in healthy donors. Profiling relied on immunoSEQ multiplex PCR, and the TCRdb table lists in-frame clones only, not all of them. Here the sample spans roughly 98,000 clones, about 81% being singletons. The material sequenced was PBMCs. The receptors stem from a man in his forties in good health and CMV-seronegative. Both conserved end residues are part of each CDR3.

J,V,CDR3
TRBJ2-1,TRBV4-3,CASSEAWASSNNEQFF
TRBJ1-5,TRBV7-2,CASSLGPISNQPQHF
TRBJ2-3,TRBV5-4,CASRLYRDRTQYF
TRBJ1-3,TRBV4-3,CASSLGTGGENTIYF
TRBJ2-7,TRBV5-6,CASSWGTREQYF
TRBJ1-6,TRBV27,CASSYAPSSPDRGVYSPLHF
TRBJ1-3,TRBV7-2,CASSLGPISSGNTIYF
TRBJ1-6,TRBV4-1,CASSLAGQGGSQGVNSPLHF
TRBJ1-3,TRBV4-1,CASNEDSPSGNTIYF
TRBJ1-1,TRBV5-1,CASSPGQGLNTEAFF
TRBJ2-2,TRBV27,CASSHLRGGELFF
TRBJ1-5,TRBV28,CASSSPTENQPQHF
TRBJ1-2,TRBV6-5,CASSYAHGTAGRGYTF
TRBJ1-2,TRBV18,CASSPPNSGGYTF
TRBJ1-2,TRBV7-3,CASSPTDRALGYGYTF
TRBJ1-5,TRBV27,CASSLFWDRVYNQPQHF
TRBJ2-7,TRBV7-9,CASSGSGQGAGEQYF
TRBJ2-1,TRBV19,CASSRVGYNEQFF
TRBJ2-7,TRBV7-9,CASSEAGDYTSYEQYF
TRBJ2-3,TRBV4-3,CASSQEPGDTQYF
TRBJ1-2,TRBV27,CASKPGTGGSSYTF
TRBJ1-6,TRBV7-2,CASSARTGPSPLHF
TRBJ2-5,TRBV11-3,CASSSTGDREQYF
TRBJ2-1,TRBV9,CASSVRKRAGGTWDEQFF
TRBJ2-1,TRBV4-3,CASSQDRTSFNEQFF
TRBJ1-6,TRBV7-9,CSSSAERQRMNNSPLHF
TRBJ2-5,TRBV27,CASRPTGVRSETQYF
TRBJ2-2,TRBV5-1,CASSLAVAGRGGELFF
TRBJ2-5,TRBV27,CASSHGDIWTQYF
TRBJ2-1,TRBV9,CASSPRPGQPYNEQFF
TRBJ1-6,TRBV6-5,CASSYEQTHRPLHF
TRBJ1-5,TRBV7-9,CASSLGQVNQPQHF
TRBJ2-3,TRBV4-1,CASSQDIVLSDTQYF
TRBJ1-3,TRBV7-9,CASSLVIDNSGNTIYF
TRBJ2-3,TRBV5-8,CASSLRGAGDTQYF
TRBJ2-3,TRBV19,CASSTGQGASTDTQYF
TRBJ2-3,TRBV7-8,CASSLRPGTGIHTQYF
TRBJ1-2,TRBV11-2,CASSKDRNYGYTF
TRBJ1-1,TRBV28,CASSPSRQGVTEAFF
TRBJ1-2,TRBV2,CASSAARGGGYTF
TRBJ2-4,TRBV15,CATSRAGTSGAYLAKNIQYF
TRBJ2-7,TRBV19,CASRWSGETYEQYF
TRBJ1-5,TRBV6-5,CASSYSITAEQPQHF
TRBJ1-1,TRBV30,CAWSRQGIVHTEAFF
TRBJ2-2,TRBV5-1,CASSSTGTTNTGELFF
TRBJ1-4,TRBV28,CASENRGNEKLFF
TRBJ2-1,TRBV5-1,CASSSGTASYNEQFF
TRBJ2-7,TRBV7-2,CASSSGLAARGHYEQYF
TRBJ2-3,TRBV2,CASSEGQGTQYF
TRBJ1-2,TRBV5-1,CASSLGQLNYGYTF
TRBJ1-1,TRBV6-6,CASSYPPRGNTEAFF
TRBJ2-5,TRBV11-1,CASSFAQEATQYF
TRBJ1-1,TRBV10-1,CASRTGTVQAFF
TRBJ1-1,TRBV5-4,CASSGTGVTEAFF
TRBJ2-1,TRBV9,CASSVEGGDYIYNEQFF
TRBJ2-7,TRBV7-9,CSSSLGGGEQYF
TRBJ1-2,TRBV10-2,CASSVAGGYGYTF
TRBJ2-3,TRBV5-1,CASSLRQGGDTQYF
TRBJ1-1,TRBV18,CASSPRTGEAFF
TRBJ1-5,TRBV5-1,CASGRRGSNQPQHF